These 20 T cell receptor beta chains were all obtained from the same sample, sequenced in a study of control samples from healthy donors and cancer patients (TCRdb year 2020). Receptor libraries were prepared by the immunoSEQ multiplex PCR assay. This immuneACCESS table, as held by TCRdb, lists in-frame sequences with V and J called but not all clones. Of the missing ones, under half trace to an unresolved V gene in checked studies; the others have no known cause. Within this sample are 65,000 to 100,000 clones, with about 90% of them counted one time only. Together, the top ten hold over 15% of the sample. Sample: blood. All receptors come from a middle-aged man in good health.

The gene calls are TRBV30 and TRBJ2-3, with D possibly being TRBD2 (6 bases). CDR1 and CDR2 (germline): GTSNPN, SVGIG (reference sequence). The CDR3 loop spans 13 amino acids. V was trimmed by 1 base and J by 8 bases, leaving 13 bases between them. This CDR3 is CAWSAAGYGTQYF. CDR3 bases: TGTGCCTGGAGTGCTGCGGGATACGGTACGCAGTATTTT.

The rearrangement links TRBV25-1 to TRBJ1-5; TRBD1 aligns across 8 bases. This CDR3 has 15 amino acids. Trimming at V came to 1 base and at J to 5 bases, leaving 4 bases not matched to a gene. CDR1 and CDR2 from the germline V gene are MGHDK and SYGVNS. CDR3 DNA sequence: TGTGCCAGCAGTGAATTGGACAGGGTGGATCAGCCCCAGCATTTT. Its translation: CASSELDRVDQPQHF.

The chain links TRBV21-1 to TRBJ2-1; the table calls TRBD2, which could not be checked here. TRBV21-1 is a listed pseudogene. This CDR3 region has 19 residues. Here the CDR3 reads CASSKFRLAGSSRVNEQFF. The DNA of the CDR3 is TGTGCCAGCAGCAAATTCAGACTAGCGGGGTCTTCTAGGGTCAATGAGCAGTTCTTC.

The rearrangement links TRBV18 to TRBJ2-7; 8 bases agree with TRBD1. V shed 6 bases, J shed 7 bases, and the junction held 8 bases outside the gene matches. The CDR3 sequence is 13 residues long. The V gene's germline CDR1 is KGHSH and CDR2 LQKENI. The CDR3 nucleotides are TGTGCCAGCTCGTCGGACAGGGTGGGGGAGCAGTACTTC. Translation: CASSSDRVGEQYF.

This chain connects TRBV28 to TRBJ1-5; weak D call: TRBD1 (5 bases). CDR3 length equals 13 residues. CDR1 is MDHEN and CDR2 is SYDVKM in the germline V gene. Trimming pared 4 bases from V and 7 bases from J, leaving 11 bases between. The CDR3 coding sequence is TGTGCCAGCAGTTCACAGGATTTCCAGCCCCAGCATTTT. Translating gives CASSSQDFQPQHF.

The rearrangement joins TRBV11-2 to TRBJ1-6, with D uncertain. The CDR3 consists of 15 residues. V was clipped by 3 bases and J by 5 bases, with 11 bases between them. The germline V gene has CDR1 SGHAT and CDR2 FQNNGV. CDR3 bases: TGTGCCAGCAGCTTCAGCCTTACTAATAATTCACCCCTCCACTTT. Translated, it gives CASSFSLTNNSPLHF.

In this sample, this clone turned up a few times. V and J are TRBV6-2 or TRBV6-3 and TRBJ1-2, with D perhaps TRBD1 (6 bases). The CDR3 has 13 amino acids. V was cut by 5 bases and J by 3 bases, with 10 bases left in between. Germline CDR1 MNHEY, CDR2 SVGEGT. CDR3 DNA sequence: TGTGCCAGCAGTCGTCCAGGGGACTATGGCTACACCTTC. This encodes CASSRPGDYGYTF.

This clone came up once. This chain connects TRBV7-8 to TRBJ2-7, with 10 nucleotides matching TRBD1. The CDR3 is 16 residues long. Germline assignment: CDR1 SGHVS and CDR2 FQNEAQ. The junction had 4 bases not matched to a gene; V was cut back by 2 bases and J by 0 bases. The CDR3: CASSLWTGGLSYEQYV. CDR3 DNA: TGTGCCAGCAGCTTATGGACAGGGGGGCTCTCCTACGAGCAGTACGTC.

This chain links TRBV6-5 with TRBJ2-3, with 10 nucleotides matching TRBD2. The CDR3 consists of 14 residues. J was trimmed by 4 bases and V by 5 bases; bases with no gene match: 3. The germline V gene has CDR1 MNHEY and CDR2 SVGAGI. CDR3 amino acids: CASSQREGPDTQYF. In nucleotides, the CDR3 is TGTGCCAGCAGTCAGCGGGAGGGCCCAGATACGCAGTATTTT.

The chain couples TRBV2 to TRBJ2-7; 8 nucleotides agree with TRBD1. The J segment lost 2 bases and the V segment lost 4 bases, leaving 4 bases of the junction unmatched. Germline CDR1 reads SNHLY; CDR2 reads FYNNEI. This CDR3 region has 14 residues. As DNA, the CDR3 is TGTGCCAGCAGTGTATGGGACAGGCCCTACGAGCAGTACTTC. The encoded protein is CASSVWDRPYEQYF.

This clone occurred once. The chain is built from TRBV6-5 and TRBJ1-2; D remains unclear. The CDR3 consists of 16 residues. Germline V gives CDR1 MNHEY, CDR2 SVGAGI. Trimming cost V 4 bases and J 4 bases, with 19 bases left between them. The CDR3 reads CASSSERRVDGYGYTF. The CDR3 DNA reads TGTGCCAGCAGTTCTGAGCGACGGGTGGACGGCTATGGCTACACCTTC.

This clone was found a few times. V usage is TRBV7-8 and J usage is TRBJ2-5, with D maybe TRBD2 (5 bases). The CDR3 runs 15 residues. Looked up from germline, CDR1 is SGHVS and CDR2 is FQNEAQ. Trimming removed 0 bases from V and 5 bases from J, with 13 bases in between. The CDR3 bases are TGTGCCAGCAGCTTAGCTGAGGGAGTGAGGGAGACCCAGTACTTC. Translation: CASSLAEGVRETQYF.

The rearrangement links TRBV28 to TRBJ1-2; no firm D call. This CDR3 region has 12 residues. Trimming shortened V by 5 bases and J by 5 bases, and 9 bases separated the two germline ends. CDR1 MDHEN and CDR2 SYDVKM come from the germline V gene. Here the CDR3 reads CASSLGYYGYTF. CDR3 nucleotides: TGTGCCAGCAGTCTCGGCTATTATGGCTACACCTTC.

J is TRBJ1-1 and V is TRBV24-1; D not certain. With 3 bases removed from V and 3 bases from J, the gap between germline ends came to 7 bases. CDR3 length: 13 residues. CDR1 is KGHDR, CDR2 SFDVKD, per germline. CDR3 amino acids: CATSDGLYTEAFF. The CDR3 DNA sequence: TGTGCCACCAGTGATGGGCTCTACACTGAAGCTTTCTTT.

This clone has more than one count but fewer than ten. The rearrangement joins TRBV27 to TRBJ1-2; D ambiguous. Between the trimmed V and J ends, which lost 4 bases and 1 base, there was a span of 13 bases. This CDR3 has 15 amino acids. Germline lookup yields CDR1 MNHEY and CDR2 SMNVEV (reference sequence). CDR3: CASSSLGPVNYGYTF. The CDR3 nucleotides are TGTGCCAGCAGTTCCCTAGGGCCGGTTAACTATGGCTACACCTTC.

The chain recombines TRBV19 with TRBJ1-2; 7 bases map to TRBD1. V dropped 5 bases and J dropped 7; count of bases not matched to a gene: 4. Germline V gene lookup returns CDR1 LNHDA and CDR2 SQIVND (reference sequence). The CDR3 contains 12 residues. The chain's CDR3 is CASSEGAGGYTF. The DNA for the CDR3 is TGTGCCAGTAGTGAGGGGGCCGGTGGCTACACCTTC. Full variable domain (missing parts from reference TRBV19 and TRBJ1-2): DGGITQSPKYLFRKEGQNVTLSCEQNLNHDAMYWYRQDPGQGLRLIYYSQIVNDFQKGDIAEGYSVSREKKESFPLTVTSAQKNPTAFYLCASSEGAGGYTFGSGTRLTVV.

V gene TRBV9 combines with J gene TRBJ2-5; D not resolved. Per the germline V gene, CDR1 is SGDLS and CDR2 is YYNGEE. The CDR3 is made up of 16 amino acids. Trimming shortened V by 4 bases and J by 3 bases, and 19 bases separated the two germline ends. As DNA, the CDR3 is TGTGCCAGCAGCCCCCGGGCGGCGACAATGAAAGAGACCCAGTACTTC. This sequence encodes CASSPRAATMKETQYF.

This rearrangement joins TRBV7-9 to TRBJ2-6, with D perhaps matching TRBD1 (6 bases). CDR3 length equals 18 residues. Germline loops: CDR1 SEHNR, CDR2 FQNEAQ (reference sequence). Trimming took off 5 bases at V and 0 bases at J, with 17 bases between the two ends. CDR3 sequence reads: CASSLLWGHDSGANVLTF. For the CDR3, the DNA is TGTGCCAGCAGCCTTCTCTGGGGGCACGACTCTGGGGCCAACGTCCTGACTTTC.

This clone was seen a single time. The gene calls are TRBV11-2 and TRBJ2-7, with D hard to call. This CDR3 is 14 amino acids long. Per the germline V gene, CDR1 is SGHAT and CDR2 is FQNNGV. V was shortened by 2 bases and J by 4 bases, with 12 bases between the two germline ends. Here the CDR3 DNA reads TGTGCCAGCAGCTTAACAGCAGGCTATTACGAGCAGTACTTC. It is translated as CASSLTAGYYEQYF.

This clone appeared a few times. The chain employs TRBV14 and TRBJ1-1; D call uncertain. V dropped 4 bases and J dropped 3 bases, with 6 bases sitting between them. The CDR3 loop spans 12 amino acids. Germline CDR1 reads SGHDN; CDR2 reads FVKESK. CDR3: CASSLPYTEAFF. DNA for the CDR3: TGTGCCAGCAGCCTCCCGTACACTGAAGCTTTCTTT.